This T cell receptor beta chain was documented in a study of OX40 agonist ivuxolimab in advanced cancers. Study information: Earlier anti-PD-1, anti-PD-L1 or anti-CTLA-4 therapy was permitted; roughly 42% had received some.

With 1 base clipped from V and 9 bases from J, the junction kept 6 bases outside the gene matches. The germline V gene encodes CDR1 SGHVS and CDR2 FNYEAQ. The CDR3 contains 13 residues. Sequencing was performed with immunoSEQ multiplex PCR; in TCRdb, only in-frame clones are kept and a portion is missing. The data show about 35,000 clones, 70% to 85% seen once. Study-wide results and limits: Dose levels from 0.1 to 3.0 mg/kg saw CD4+ and CD8+ blood T cells expand clonally by week 6.

This clone showed up just once. Antigen: not known. This TCR was sampled from an adult with an advanced solid tumor such as melanoma, head and neck, liver or kidney cancer. The V and J genes are TRBV7-6 and TRBJ2-7; the match to TRBD1 covers 7 bases. The input for sequencing was CD4+ or CD8+ T cells sorted from blood, taken in a trial of the OX40 agonist ivuxolimab. As DNA, the CDR3 is TGTGCCAGCAGCTTAGGGGACAGAGAATGGCAGTACTTC. This encodes CASSLGDREWQYF.